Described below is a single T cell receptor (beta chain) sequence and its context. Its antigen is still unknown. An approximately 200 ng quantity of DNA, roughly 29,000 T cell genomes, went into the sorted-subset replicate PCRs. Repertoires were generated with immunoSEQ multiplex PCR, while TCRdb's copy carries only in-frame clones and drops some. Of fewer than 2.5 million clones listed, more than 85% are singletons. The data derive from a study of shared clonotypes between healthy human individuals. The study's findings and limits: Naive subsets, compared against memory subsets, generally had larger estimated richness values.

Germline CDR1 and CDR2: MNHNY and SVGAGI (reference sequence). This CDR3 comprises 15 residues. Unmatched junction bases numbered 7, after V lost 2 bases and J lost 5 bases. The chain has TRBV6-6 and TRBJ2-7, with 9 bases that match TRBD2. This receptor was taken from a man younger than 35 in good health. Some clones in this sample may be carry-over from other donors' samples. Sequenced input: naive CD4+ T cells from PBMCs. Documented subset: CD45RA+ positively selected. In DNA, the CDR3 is TGTGCCAGCAGTTACCGGTTAGCGGGAGTCCACGAGCAGTACTTC. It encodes CASSYRLAGVHEQYF.